Listed here are 10 T cell receptor beta chains from one sample, sequenced in a study of PD-1 blockade in classical Hodgkin lymphoma (TCRdb year 2020). The time point label here, explained by the study, means: cycle 4 day 1 (C4D1), after 5 to 7 weeks of nivolumab. Every trial patient had relapsed following autologous stem cell transplantation, and prior brentuximab vedotin exposure was what differed among cohorts A, B and C. The library relied on the immunoSEQ multiplex PCR assay. The clones in this table, taken by TCRdb from immuneACCESS, are in-frame only. Not every clone is retained; where verified, under half of the shortfall comes from an unresolved V gene, and the cause of the rest is unknown. Counted in this sample were 99,000 or so clones; roughly 89% of them appeared once. The top ten clonotypes cover around a fifth of the sample. The material was peripheral blood mononuclear cells (PBMCs), obtained before the fourth cycle of nivolumab. These TCRs come from a human donor with classical Hodgkin lymphoma.

This clone was detected only once. This sequence joins TRBV27 and TRBJ1-4, with D hard to call. Germline assignment: CDR1 MNHEY and CDR2 SMNVEV (reference sequence). The CDR3 is made up of 13 amino acids. The ends were cut back, 3 bases at V and 0 bases at J, with 2 bases in the middle. In DNA, the CDR3 is TGTGCCAGCAGTTTTACAACTAATGAAAAACTGTTTTTT. Protein product: CASSFTTNEKLFF.

Concerning this clone itself: Other nucleotide sequences from this sample produce the same CDR3. The chain combines TRBV14 with TRBJ2-1; no definite D call. V gave up 1 base and J gave up 10 bases, with 11 bases separating them. Germline CDR1 is SGHDN and CDR2 is FVKESK. The CDR3 is 13 amino acids. DNA of the CDR3: TGTGCCAGCAGCCAAGGTTTAGGGCGAGAGCAGTTCTTC. Its protein product is CASSQGLGREQFF.

The chain carries TRBV6-5 and TRBJ2-2, with 9 bases identical to TRBD1. Looked up from germline, CDR1 is MNHEY and CDR2 is SVGAGI. The CDR3 spans 16 residues. J was trimmed by 4 bases and V by 2 bases; bases with no gene match: 5. The CDR3 reads CASSYGTGYATGELFF. The DNA for the CDR3 is TGTGCCAGCAGTTACGGGACAGGGTACGCCACCGGGGAGCTGTTTTTT.

The CDR3 nucleotides are TGCGCCACCAGTTCGGGACAGGGGGCGAATGAGCAGTTCTTC. It specifies CATSSGQGANEQFF. The rearrangement links TRBV5-1 to TRBJ2-1; 12 bases match TRBD1. The CDR3 spans 14 residues. With V trimmed by 9 bases and J by 7 bases, 8 bases remained unmatched. CDR1 and CDR2 (germline): SGHRS, YFSETQ.

This sequence joins TRBV30 and TRBJ2-5, with D uncertain. CDR1 is GTSNPN, CDR2 SVGIG, per germline (reference sequence). The CDR3 covers 13 residues. V lost 3 bases to trimming and J lost 2 bases, with 10 bases between them. In nucleotides, the CDR3 is TGTGCCTGGAGGGTGTTATCTCAAGAGACCCAGTACTTC. It translates to CAWRVLSQETQYF. Full variable domain (rest looked up from reference TRBV30 and TRBJ2-5): SQTIHQWPATLVQPVGSPLSLECTVEGTSNPNLYWYRQAAGRGLQLLFYSVGIGQISSEVPQNLSASRPQDRQFILSSKKLLLSDSGFYLCAWRVLSQETQYFGPGTRLLVL.

V and J are TRBV6-5 and TRBJ2-5; perhaps TRBD2 as D (5 bases). V gave up 5 bases and J gave up 5 bases, with 18 bases separating them. CDR3 length: 15 amino acids. The germline CDR1 and CDR2 sequences are MNHEY and SVGAGI. Here the CDR3 reads CASSPWGGGGETQYF. CDR3 DNA: TGTGCCAGCAGTCCGTGGGGTGGAGGCGGGGAGACCCAGTACTTC.

V usage is TRBV18 and J usage is TRBJ1-1; the match to TRBD1 covers 7 bases. Germline trimming cut 5 bases from V and 2 bases from J; bases unmatched to any gene: 8. Germline loops: CDR1 KGHSH, CDR2 LQKENI. The CDR3 totals 15 residues. The CDR3 spells CASSRGTDYNTEAFF. In DNA, the CDR3 is TGTGCCAGCTCAAGAGGGACAGACTATAACACTGAAGCTTTCTTT.

The rearrangement uses TRBV20-1 and TRBJ2-7; D uncertain. Germline V CDR1 and CDR2: DFQATT, SNEGSKA (reference sequence). This CDR3 region has 11 residues. The V end lost 1 base, the J end lost 4 bases, and 5 bases lay between the germline ends. The CDR3 DNA follows: TGCAGTGCTAGAGGTCTGTACGAGCAGTACTTC. Translated, it gives CSARGLYEQYF.

The chain employs TRBV19 and TRBJ2-7; D not certain. The CDR3 length is 13 residues. The V and J ends lost 3 bases and 3 bases respectively, with 9 bases between them. In germline, CDR1 is LNHDA, CDR2 SQIVND (reference sequence). CDR3 DNA sequence: TGTGCCAGTAGTATCGGGCCTTTCTACGAGCAGTACTTC. Translated: CASSIGPFYEQYF.

The V call is TRBV7-9, the J call TRBJ2-7; 7 bases fit TRBD2. This CDR3 is built from 13 residues. V lost 1 base to trimming and J lost 3 bases; unmatched junction nucleotides: 0. Germline CDR1 SEHNR, CDR2 FQNEAQ (reference sequence). Written as DNA, the CDR3 is TGTGCCAGCAGCTTAGGGGACTACTACGAGCAGTACTTC. Residues: CASSLGDYYEQYF.